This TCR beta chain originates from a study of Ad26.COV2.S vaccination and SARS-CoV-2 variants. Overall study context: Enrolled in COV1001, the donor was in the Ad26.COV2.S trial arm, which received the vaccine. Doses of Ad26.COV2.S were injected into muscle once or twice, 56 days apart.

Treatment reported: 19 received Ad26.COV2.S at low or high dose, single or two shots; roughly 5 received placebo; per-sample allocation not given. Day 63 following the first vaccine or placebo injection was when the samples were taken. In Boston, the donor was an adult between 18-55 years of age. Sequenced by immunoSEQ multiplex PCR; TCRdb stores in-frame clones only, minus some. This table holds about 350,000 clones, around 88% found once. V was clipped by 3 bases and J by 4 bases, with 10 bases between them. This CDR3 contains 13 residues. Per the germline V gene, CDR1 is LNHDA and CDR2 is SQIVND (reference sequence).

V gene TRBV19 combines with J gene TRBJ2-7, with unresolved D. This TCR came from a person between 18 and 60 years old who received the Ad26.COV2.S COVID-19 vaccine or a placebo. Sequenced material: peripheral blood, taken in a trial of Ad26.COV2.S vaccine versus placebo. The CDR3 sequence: CASSIAPGYEQYF. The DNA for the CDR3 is TGTGCCAGTAGTATTGCCCCTGGTTACGAGCAGTACTTC.